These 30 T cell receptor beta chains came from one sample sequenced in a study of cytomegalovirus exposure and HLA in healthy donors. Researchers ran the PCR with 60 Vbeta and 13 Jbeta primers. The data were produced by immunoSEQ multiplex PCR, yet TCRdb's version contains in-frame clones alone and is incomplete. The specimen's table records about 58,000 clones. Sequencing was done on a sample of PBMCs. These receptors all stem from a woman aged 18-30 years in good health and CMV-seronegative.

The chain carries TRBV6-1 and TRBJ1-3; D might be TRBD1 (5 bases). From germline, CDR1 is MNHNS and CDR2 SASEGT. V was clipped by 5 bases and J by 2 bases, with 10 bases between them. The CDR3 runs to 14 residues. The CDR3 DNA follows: TGTGCCAGCAGTAGGGGAGGGACTGGAAACACCATATATTTT. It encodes CASSRGGTGNTIYF.

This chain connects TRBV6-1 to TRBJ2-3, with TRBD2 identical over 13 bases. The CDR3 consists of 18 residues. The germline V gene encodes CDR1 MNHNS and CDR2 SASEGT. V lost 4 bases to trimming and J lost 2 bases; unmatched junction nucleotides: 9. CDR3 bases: TGTGCCAGCAGTGCAGGACTAGCGGGGGACTCTTACACAGATACGCAGTATTTT. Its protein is CASSAGLAGDSYTDTQYF.

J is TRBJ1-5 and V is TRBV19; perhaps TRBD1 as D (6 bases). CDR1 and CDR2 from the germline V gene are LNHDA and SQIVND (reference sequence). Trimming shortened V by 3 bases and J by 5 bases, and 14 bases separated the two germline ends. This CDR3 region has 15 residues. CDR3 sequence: CASSMLGRGHQPQHF. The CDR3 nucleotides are TGTGCCAGTAGTATGTTGGGCAGGGGACATCAGCCCCAGCATTTT.

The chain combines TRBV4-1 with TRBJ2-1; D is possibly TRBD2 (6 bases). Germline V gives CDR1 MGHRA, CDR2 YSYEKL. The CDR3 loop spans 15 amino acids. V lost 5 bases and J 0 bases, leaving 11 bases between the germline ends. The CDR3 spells CASSSGLSSYNEQFF. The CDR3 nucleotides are TGCGCCAGCAGCTCTGGACTAAGCTCCTACAATGAGCAGTTCTTC.

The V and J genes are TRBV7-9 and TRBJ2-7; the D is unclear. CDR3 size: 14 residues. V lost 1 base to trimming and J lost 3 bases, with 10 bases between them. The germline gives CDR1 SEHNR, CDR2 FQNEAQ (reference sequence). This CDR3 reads CASSLGNLGYEQYF. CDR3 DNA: TGTGCCAGCAGCTTAGGGAATCTAGGCTACGAGCAGTACTTC.

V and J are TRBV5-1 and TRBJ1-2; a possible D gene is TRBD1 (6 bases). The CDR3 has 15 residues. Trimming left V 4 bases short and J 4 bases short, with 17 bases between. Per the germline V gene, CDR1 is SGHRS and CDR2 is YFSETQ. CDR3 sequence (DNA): TGCGCCAGCAGCAAGGACAGCACCGACCCCTATGGCTACACCTTC. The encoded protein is CASSKDSTDPYGYTF.

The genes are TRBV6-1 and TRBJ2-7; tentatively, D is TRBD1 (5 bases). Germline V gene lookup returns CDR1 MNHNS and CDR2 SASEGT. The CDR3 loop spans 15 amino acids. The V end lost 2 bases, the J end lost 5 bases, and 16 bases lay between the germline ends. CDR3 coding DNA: TGTGCCAGCAGTGAACTTACGAACAGGCTCGACGAGCAGTACTTC. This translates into CASSELTNRLDEQYF.

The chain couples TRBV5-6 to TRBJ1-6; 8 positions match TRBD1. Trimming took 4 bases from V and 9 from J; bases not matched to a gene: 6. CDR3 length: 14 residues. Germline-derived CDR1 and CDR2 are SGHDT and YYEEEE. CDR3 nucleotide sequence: TGTGCCAGCAGCGGACAGGGTATAGGTTCACCCCTCCACTTT. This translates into CASSGQGIGSPLHF.

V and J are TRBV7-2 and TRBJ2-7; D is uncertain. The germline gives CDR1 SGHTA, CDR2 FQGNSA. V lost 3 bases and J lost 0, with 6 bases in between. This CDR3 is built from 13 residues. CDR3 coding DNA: TGTGCCAGCAGCTTTACGAGCTCCTACGAGCAGTACTTC. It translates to CASSFTSSYEQYF.

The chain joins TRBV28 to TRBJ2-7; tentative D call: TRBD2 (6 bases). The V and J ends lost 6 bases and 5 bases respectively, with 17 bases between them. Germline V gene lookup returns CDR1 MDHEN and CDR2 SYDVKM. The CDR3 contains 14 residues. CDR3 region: CASRDYSEAHEQYF. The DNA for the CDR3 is TGTGCCAGCAGGGACTATTCGGAAGCCCACGAGCAGTACTTC. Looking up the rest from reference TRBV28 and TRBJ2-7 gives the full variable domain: DVKVTQSSRYLVKRTGEKVFLECVQDMDHENMFWYRQDPGLGLRLIYFSYDVKMKEKGDIPEGYSVSREKKERFSLILESASTNQTSMYLCASRDYSEAHEQYFGPGTRLTVT.

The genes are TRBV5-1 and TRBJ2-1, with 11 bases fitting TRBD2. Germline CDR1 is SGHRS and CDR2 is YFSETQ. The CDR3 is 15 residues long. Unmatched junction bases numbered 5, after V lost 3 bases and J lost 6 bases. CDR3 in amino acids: CASSSASGRSNEQFF. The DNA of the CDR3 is TGCGCCAGCAGCTCTGCTAGCGGGAGGAGCAATGAGCAGTTCTTC. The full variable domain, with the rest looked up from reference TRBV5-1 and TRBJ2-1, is KAGVTQTPRYLIKTRGQQVTLSCSPISGHRSVSWYQQTPGQGLQFLFEYFSETQRNKGNFPGRFSGRQFSNSRSEMNVSTLELGDSALYLCASSSASGRSNEQFFGPGTRLTVL.

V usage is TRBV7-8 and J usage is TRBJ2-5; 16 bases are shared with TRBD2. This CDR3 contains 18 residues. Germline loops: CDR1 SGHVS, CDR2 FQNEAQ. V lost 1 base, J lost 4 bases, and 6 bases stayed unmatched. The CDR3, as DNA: TGTGCCAGCAGCTTAGAGGGACTAGCGGGAGGGCCGCCAGAGACCCAGTACTTC. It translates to CASSLEGLAGGPPETQYF.

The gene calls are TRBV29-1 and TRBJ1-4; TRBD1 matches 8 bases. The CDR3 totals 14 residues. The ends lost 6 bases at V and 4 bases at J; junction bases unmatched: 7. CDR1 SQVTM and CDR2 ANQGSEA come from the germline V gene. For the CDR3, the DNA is TGCAGCGTCCTCAGACAGGGGCTTAATGAAAAACTGTTTTTT. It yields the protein CSVLRQGLNEKLFF.

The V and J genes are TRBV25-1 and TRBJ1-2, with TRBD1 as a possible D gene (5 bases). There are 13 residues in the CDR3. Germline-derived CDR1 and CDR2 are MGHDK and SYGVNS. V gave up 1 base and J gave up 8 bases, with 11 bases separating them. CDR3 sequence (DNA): TGTGCCAGCAGTGAATCGGGGGTAGGAGGCTACACCTTC. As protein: CASSESGVGGYTF.

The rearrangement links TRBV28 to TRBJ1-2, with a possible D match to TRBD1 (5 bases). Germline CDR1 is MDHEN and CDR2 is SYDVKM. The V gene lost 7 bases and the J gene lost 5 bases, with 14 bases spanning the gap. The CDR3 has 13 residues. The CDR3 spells CASTSGGRYGYTF. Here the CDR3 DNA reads TGTGCCAGCACTTCCGGGGGAAGGTATGGCTACACCTTC.

The CDR3 reads CASSGVASGRWNEQFF. The CDR3 DNA sequence: TGCGCCAGCAGTGGGGTAGCTAGCGGGAGGTGGAATGAGCAGTTCTTC. The chain recombines TRBV10-1 with TRBJ2-1; TRBD2 matches at 11 bases. Losses at the gene ends were 4 bases for V and 7 bases for J; bases not matched to a gene: 9. In germline, CDR1 is WNHNN, CDR2 SYGVQD (reference sequence). The CDR3 has 16 residues.

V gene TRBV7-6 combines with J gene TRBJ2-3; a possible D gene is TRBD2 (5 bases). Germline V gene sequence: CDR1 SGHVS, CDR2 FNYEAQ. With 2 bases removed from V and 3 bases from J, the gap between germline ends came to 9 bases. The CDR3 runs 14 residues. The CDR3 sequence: CASSLFPGTDTQYF. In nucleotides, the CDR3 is TGTGCCAGCAGCTTATTTCCGGGAACAGATACGCAGTATTTT.

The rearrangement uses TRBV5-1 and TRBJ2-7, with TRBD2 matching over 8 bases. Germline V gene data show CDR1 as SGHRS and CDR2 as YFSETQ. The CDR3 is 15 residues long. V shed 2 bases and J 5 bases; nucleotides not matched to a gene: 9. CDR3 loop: CASSFPDREGDEQYF. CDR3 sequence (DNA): TGCGCCAGCAGCTTTCCCGACCGGGAGGGAGACGAGCAGTACTTC.

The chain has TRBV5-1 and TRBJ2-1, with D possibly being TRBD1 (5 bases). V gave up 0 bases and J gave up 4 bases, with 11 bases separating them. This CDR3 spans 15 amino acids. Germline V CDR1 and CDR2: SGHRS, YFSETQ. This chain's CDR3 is CASSLEAGPYNEQFF. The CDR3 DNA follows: TGCGCCAGCAGCTTGGAGGCAGGGCCTTACAATGAGCAGTTCTTC.

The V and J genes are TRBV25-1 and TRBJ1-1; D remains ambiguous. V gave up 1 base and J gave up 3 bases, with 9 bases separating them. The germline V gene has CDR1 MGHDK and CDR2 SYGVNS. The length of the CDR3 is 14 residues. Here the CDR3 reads CASSEWNGDTEAFF. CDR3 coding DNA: TGTGCCAGCAGTGAATGGAACGGGGACACTGAAGCTTTCTTT. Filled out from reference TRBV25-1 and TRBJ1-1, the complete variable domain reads EADIYQTPRYLVIGTGKKITLECSQTMGHDKMYWYQQDPGMELHLIHYSYGVNSTEKGDLSSESTVSRIRTEHFPLTLESARPSHTSQYLCASSEWNGDTEAFFGQGTRLTVV.

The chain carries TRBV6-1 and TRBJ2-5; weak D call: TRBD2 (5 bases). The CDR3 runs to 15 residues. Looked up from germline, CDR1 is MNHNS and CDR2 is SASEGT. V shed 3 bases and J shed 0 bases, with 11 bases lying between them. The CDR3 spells CASSDRAAYQETQYF. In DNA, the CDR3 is TGTGCCAGCAGTGATCGAGCGGCTTACCAAGAGACCCAGTACTTC.

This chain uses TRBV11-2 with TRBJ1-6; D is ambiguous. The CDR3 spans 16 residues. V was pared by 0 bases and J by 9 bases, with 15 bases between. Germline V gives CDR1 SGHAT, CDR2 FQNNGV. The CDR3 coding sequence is TGTGCCAGCAGCTTAGATCTTGGGAGGGTTAGTTCACCCCTCCACTTT. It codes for CASSLDLGRVSSPLHF.

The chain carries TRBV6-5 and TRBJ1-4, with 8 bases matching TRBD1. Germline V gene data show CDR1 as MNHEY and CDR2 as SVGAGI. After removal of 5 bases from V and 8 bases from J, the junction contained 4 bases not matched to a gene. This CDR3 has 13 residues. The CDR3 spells CASSPGGGEKLFF. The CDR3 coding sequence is TGTGCCAGCAGTCCAGGGGGCGGGGAAAAACTGTTTTTT.

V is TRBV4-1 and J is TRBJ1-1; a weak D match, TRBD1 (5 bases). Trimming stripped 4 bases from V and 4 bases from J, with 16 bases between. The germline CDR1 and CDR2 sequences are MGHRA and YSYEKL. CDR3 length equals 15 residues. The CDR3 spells CASSLAGGGGTEAFF. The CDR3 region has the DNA TGCGCCAGCAGCCTCGCCGGGGGGGGTGGCACTGAAGCTTTCTTT.

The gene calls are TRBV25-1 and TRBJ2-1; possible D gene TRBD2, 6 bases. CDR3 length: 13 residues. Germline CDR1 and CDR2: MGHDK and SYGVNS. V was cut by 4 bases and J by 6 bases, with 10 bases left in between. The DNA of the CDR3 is TGTGCCAGCAGTGCTCGGAGGGGCAATGAGCAGTTCTTC. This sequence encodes CASSARRGNEQFF.

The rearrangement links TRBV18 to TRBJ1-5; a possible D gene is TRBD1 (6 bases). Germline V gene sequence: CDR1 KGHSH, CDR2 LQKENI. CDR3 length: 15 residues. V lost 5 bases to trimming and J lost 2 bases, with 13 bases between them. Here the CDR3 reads CASSSRGGGNQPQHF. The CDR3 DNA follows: TGTGCCAGCTCATCCAGGGGTGGGGGCAATCAGCCCCAGCATTTT.

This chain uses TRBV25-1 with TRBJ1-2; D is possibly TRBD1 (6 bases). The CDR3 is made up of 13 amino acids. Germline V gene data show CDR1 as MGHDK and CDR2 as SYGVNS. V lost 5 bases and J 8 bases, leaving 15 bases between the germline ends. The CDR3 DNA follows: TGTGCCAGCAGTAGAACAGGGCTGTCCGGCTACACCTTC. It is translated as CASSRTGLSGYTF.

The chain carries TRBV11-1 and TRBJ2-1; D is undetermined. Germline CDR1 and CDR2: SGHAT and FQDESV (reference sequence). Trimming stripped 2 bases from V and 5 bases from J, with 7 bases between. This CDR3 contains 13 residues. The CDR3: CASSLSIDNEQFF. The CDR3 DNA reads TGTGCCAGCAGCTTATCGATAGACAATGAGCAGTTCTTC.

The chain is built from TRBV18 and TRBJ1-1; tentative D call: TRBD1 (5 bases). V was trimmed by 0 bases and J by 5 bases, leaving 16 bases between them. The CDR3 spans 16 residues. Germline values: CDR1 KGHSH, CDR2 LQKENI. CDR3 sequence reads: CASSPPSGAGLTEAFF. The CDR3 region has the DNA TGTGCCAGCTCACCACCCTCGGGTGCAGGGTTAACTGAAGCTTTCTTT. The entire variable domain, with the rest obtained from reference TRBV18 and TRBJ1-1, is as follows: NAGVMQNPRHLVRRRGQEARLRCSPMKGHSHVYWYRQLPEEGLKFMVYLQKENIIDESGMPKERFSAEFPKEGPSILRIQQVVRGDSAAYFCASSPPSGAGLTEAFFGQGTRLTVV.

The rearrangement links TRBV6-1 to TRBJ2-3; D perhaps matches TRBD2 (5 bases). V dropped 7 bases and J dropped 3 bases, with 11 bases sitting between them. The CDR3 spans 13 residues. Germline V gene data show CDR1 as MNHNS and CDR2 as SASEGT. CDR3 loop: CASTPRETDTQYF. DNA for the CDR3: TGTGCCAGCACGCCGAGGGAGACAGATACGCAGTATTTT.